The sequence of this TCR beta chain was determined in a study of T cells in tuberculosis. The overall study: T cells were selected with CD1B tetramers loaded with glucose monomycolate. Notes on the study in general: Low-affinity CD1B-GMM tetramer-binding T cells may have been missed.

Per the germline V gene, CDR1 is SGHRS and CDR2 is YFSETQ. There are 17 residues in the CDR3. V gave up 4 bases and J gave up 7 bases; unmatched junction bases: 10. TCRdb keeps only in-frame clones here, not all; method: immunoSEQ multiplex PCR. Of roughly 59,000 clones in the sample, 80% to 85% were seen once. Sorting used thawed, overnight-rested PBMC stained with anti-CD3, a viability dye and GMM-loaded CD1B tetramer. C32 glucose monomycolate from Rhodococcus equi was loaded onto the CD1B tetramers. Sequenced: CD1b-GMM tetramer-negative cells sorted from PBMCs. The receptor's source is an adult woman with latent tuberculosis. The chain joins TRBV5-1 to TRBJ2-2, with 13 positions matching TRBD2. In DNA form, the CDR3 reads TGCGCCAGCAGCCACCGGACTAGCGGGAGTTCGATCGGGGAGCTGTTTTTT. Its translation: CASSHRTSGSSIGELFF.